A single sample is the source of the 13 T cell receptor beta chains below, sequenced in a study of T cells in Graves' hyperthyroidism and ophthalmopathy. Amplification of TCR beta CDR3 regions was performed using RNA transcripts as template. HTBI primers drove first-round RT-PCR of the TCR CDR3. TCRdb re-analysed the multiplex PCR reads in MiXCR, keeping a single row per CDR3 protein. The sample lists 650,000 to 750,000 distinct CDR3 sequences; about 14% were seen once. The sequenced sample was blood. The receptors stem from a woman aged 18 to 35 with Graves' hyperthyroidism.

The table lists this clonotype with many counts. The rearrangement joins TRBV2 to TRBJ2-7; possibly TRBD1 for D (6 bases). The V and J ends lost 6 bases and 5 bases respectively, with 11 bases between them. CDR3 size: 12 residues. Germline V CDR1 and CDR2: SNHLY, FYNNEI. Here the CDR3 reads CASRSDRNEQYF. In nucleotides, the CDR3 is TGTGCCAGCAGATCGGACAGAAACGAGCAGTACTTC.

This clonotype was seen many times. V usage is TRBV12-3 or TRBV12-4 and J usage is TRBJ1-1, with D tentatively TRBD1 (6 bases). V was trimmed by 3 bases and J by 2 bases, leaving 10 bases between them. This CDR3 has 14 amino acids. The CDR3 reads CASSLSGTNTEAFF. The CDR3 DNA is TGTGCCAGCAGTTTGTCAGGGACAAACACTGAAGCTTTCTTT.

This clonotype has a count of ten or more. The chain joins TRBV12-3 or TRBV12-4 to TRBJ1-3; TRBD1 might be the D (6 bases). The CDR3 has 14 residues. V was clipped by 3 bases and J by 2 bases, with 8 bases between them. Here the CDR3 reads CASSLTGPGNTIYF. CDR3 coding DNA: TGTGCCAGCAGTTTGACAGGCCCTGGAAACACCATATATTTT.

Ten or more counts support this clonotype. This sequence joins TRBV28 and TRBJ2-7; maybe TRBD1 (6 bases). The CDR3 consists of 17 residues. CDR1 MDHEN and CDR2 SYDVKM come from the germline V gene. V shed 1 base and J shed 0 bases, with 16 bases lying between them. The CDR3 coding sequence is TGTGCCAGCAGTTTATCCAGGGGCCTCCACTACTCCTACGAGCAGTACTTC. Its protein is CASSLSRGLHYSYEQYF.

This clonotype has a count of ten or more. The V gene is TRBV11-2, the J gene TRBJ2-1; 13 positions agree with TRBD2. V was clipped by 6 bases and J by 10 bases; unmatched bases: 9. Per the germline V gene, CDR1 is SGHAT and CDR2 is FQNNGV. The length of the CDR3 is 15 residues. The CDR3 nucleotides read TGTGCCAGCAGTTCCGGACTAGCGGGAGCTCAGGAGCAGTTCTTC. Amino acids: CASSSGLAGAQEQFF.

This clonotype was counted at least ten times. CDR3: CASSWTGGATDTQYF. The CDR3 coding sequence is TGTGCCAGCAGCTGGACAGGGGGCGCGACAGATACGCAGTATTTT. The chain combines TRBV7-3 with TRBJ2-3; 11 nucleotides line up with TRBD1. This CDR3 contains 15 residues. Per germline, CDR1 SGHTA and CDR2 FQGTGA. The V gene end was trimmed by 4 bases and the J gene end by 3 bases; junction bases not matched to a gene: 3.

The sample holds many counts of this clonotype. The chain combines TRBV4-3 with TRBJ2-7; 9 bases match TRBD2. The germline CDR1 and CDR2 sequences are LGHNA and YSLEER. The CDR3 contains 15 residues. V lost 1 base, J lost 2 bases, and 3 bases stayed unmatched. The CDR3 sequence: CASSQGGGATYEQYF. DNA for the CDR3: TGCGCCAGCAGCCAAGGCGGGGGGGCCACCTACGAGCAGTACTTC.

The V and J genes are TRBV29-1 and TRBJ1-2, with TRBD1 as a possible D gene (5 bases). Trimming took 4 bases from V and 4 from J, leaving 13 bases between them. Germline V gene sequence: CDR1 SQVTM, CDR2 ANQGSEA. The CDR3 extends over 13 amino acids. The CDR3: CSVGRGGFYGYTF. The CDR3 DNA sequence: TGCAGCGTTGGTAGGGGAGGTTTCTATGGCTACACCTTC.

This clonotype was counted only a few times. DNA of the CDR3: TGCAGTGCTAGAGGGCTGGGGTACTCCTATAATTCACCCCTCCACTTT. Protein sequence: CSARGLGYSYNSPLHF. This chain connects TRBV20-1 to TRBJ1-6; D remains unclear. Germline V gene lookup returns CDR1 DFQATT and CDR2 SNEGSKA (reference sequence). There are 16 residues in the CDR3. The V end was cut by 1 base, the J end by 0 bases, with 10 bases between.

In this sample, this clonotype turned up many times. The DNA for the CDR3 is TGCAGTGCGTCGACTAGCGGCACCCACAATGAGCAGTTCTTC. Translating it yields CSASTSGTHNEQFF. The chain is built from TRBV20-1 and TRBJ2-1, with 9 bases matching TRBD2. Trimming at V came to 6 bases and at J to 5 bases, leaving 8 bases not matched to a gene. The CDR3 consists of 14 residues. Germline V gene data show CDR1 as DFQATT and CDR2 as SNEGSKA (reference sequence).

This clonotype appeared a few times. V gene TRBV10-2 combines with J gene TRBJ2-7, with 9 positions matching TRBD1. The germline V gene has CDR1 WSHSY and CDR2 SAAADI. This CDR3 contains 16 residues. J was trimmed by 3 bases and V by 4 bases; bases with no gene match: 10. The CDR3 is CASSASRTGAGYEQYF. CDR3 in DNA: TGCGCCAGCAGTGCTTCGAGGACAGGGGCCGGCTACGAGCAGTACTTC.

The chain is built from TRBV6-1 and TRBJ2-3; 8 bases fit TRBD2. The ends lost 4 bases at V and 2 bases at J; junction bases unmatched: 11. The CDR3 consists of 17 residues. Germline CDR1 reads MNHNS; CDR2 reads SASEGT. CDR3 region: CASSGPAGERDTDTQYF. In DNA form, the CDR3 reads TGTGCCAGCAGTGGACCAGCGGGAGAGCGGGACACAGATACGCAGTATTTT.

Turning to this clonotype: The CDR3 ends on some other residue instead of the conserved phenylalanine or tryptophan, so this is likely a read error. The chain uses TRBV11-2 and TRBJ2-1; D is ambiguous. Trimming removed 0 bases at V and 4 bases at J, with 4 bases between. Germline CDR1 SGHAT, CDR2 FQNNGV. The CDR3 spans 13 residues. As DNA, the CDR3 is TGTGCCAGCAGCTTAGAGGGGTACAATGAGCAGTTCCTC. It yields the protein CASSLEGYNEQFL.